The clone carrying this T cell receptor (beta chain) was picked up a small number of times. The same CDR3 also results from other DNA sequences found in this sample. Per the original data handling: It was from reference gene primer amplification that nucleated cell counts were estimated. TCRdb's copy holds only in-frame clones and misses some; the assay was immunoSEQ multiplex PCR. D and trimming come from the DNA, and the V and J calls and clone size come from that table. The table records about 70,000 clones, 82% of them present only once. This sample was taken from a study of blood T cell repertoires in COVID-19. Overall study context: Samples of COVID-19 (acute and convalescent) were obtained from the United States, Italy and Spain. PBMCs, B-cell-depleted T cells, or T cells provided the cDNA or gDNA that made up the material.

The V gene end was trimmed by 1 base and the J gene end by 0 bases; junction bases not matched to a gene: 1. Germline V gene data show CDR1 as LNHNV and CDR2 as YYDKDF (reference sequence). The CDR3 has 15 amino acids. Input material: peripheral blood. This chain connects TRBV15 to TRBJ2-3; 7 nucleotides agree with TRBD2. This TCR was recovered from a woman of 80 years or more with acute or convalescent COVID-19. CDR3 region: CATSRGAGSTDTQYF. The CDR3 DNA follows: TGTGCCACCAGCAGAGGAGCGGGAAGCACAGATACGCAGTATTTT.